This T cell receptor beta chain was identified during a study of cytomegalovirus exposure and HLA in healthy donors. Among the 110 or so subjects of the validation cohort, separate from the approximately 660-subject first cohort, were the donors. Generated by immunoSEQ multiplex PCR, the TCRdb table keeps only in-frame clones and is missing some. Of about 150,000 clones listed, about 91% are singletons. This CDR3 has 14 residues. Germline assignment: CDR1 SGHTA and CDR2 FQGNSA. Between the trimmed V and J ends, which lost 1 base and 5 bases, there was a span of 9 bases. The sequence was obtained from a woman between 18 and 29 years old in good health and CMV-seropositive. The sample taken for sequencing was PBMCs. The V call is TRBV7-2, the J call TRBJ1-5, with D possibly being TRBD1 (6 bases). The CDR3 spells CASSLGTGYQPQHF. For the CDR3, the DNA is TGTGCCAGCAGCTTAGGAACAGGGTATCAGCCCCAGCATTTT.